This record concerns one T cell receptor (beta chain) sequence. This sample stems from a study of blood T cell repertoires in COVID-19. Study in general: Donors in the United States, Italy and Spain gave samples during acute or convalescent COVID-19. T cells, B-cell-depleted T cells, or PBMCs provided the cDNA or gDNA that served as material.

Germline-derived CDR1 and CDR2 are SNHLY and FYNNEI. The CDR3 loop spans 14 amino acids. Trimming removed 6 bases from V and 0 bases from J, with 11 bases in between. Per the study methods: Amplification of reference gene primers provided the estimated nucleated cell counts. Assay used: immunoSEQ multiplex PCR; TCRdb lists only in-frame clones, some missing. Clonal size and the V and J genes are those of that table, whereas D and trimming came from the DNA. The sample contains 100,000 to 150,000 clones, about 85% of which appear only once. The clonotype comes from a man aged 80 or over with active or convalescent COVID-19. The specimen sequenced was peripheral blood. V gene TRBV2 combines with J gene TRBJ1-1; a possible D gene is TRBD1 (6 bases). The CDR3 coding sequence is TGTGCCAGCAGCGGGACACTGATGAACACTGAAGCTTTCTTT. Translation gives CASSGTLMNTEAFF.